This T cell receptor (beta chain) stems from a study of CD8 T cells in Susac syndrome. Comments on this clonotype: An end of the junction differs from the germline gene, which may be a read error.

The germline gives CDR1 SGHAT, CDR2 FQNNGV. The CDR3 loop spans 14 amino acids. Random hexamers were used to reverse transcribe an amount of about 0.45 to 1 ug RNA. MiXCR, run by TCRdb on the immunoSEQ multiplex PCR reads, gives a single entry per CDR3 protein. Of a few hundred thousand distinct CDR3 sequences detected, around 85% appear once; the ten largest clones hold about 0.12%. The sequence was collected from a human donor with multiple sclerosis. This sequence joins TRBV11-2 and TRBJ2-3, with D perhaps matching TRBD1 or TRBD2 (6 bases each). The source material was CD8+ T cells from PBMCs. CDR3 DNA sequence: TGTACCAGCAGCTTATTTGGGGGGCCAGATACGCAGTATTTT. As protein: CTSSLFGGPDTQYF.